One sample yielded the 8 T cell receptor beta chains listed below, sequenced in a study of CXCR3-negative and CXCR3-positive naive CD8 T cells. The method, 5' RACE with UMI labels, was used to prepare the TRB cDNA libraries. From its re-call of the 5' RACE reads, TCRdb lists each CDR3 protein once, without DNA. The data show several thousand distinct CDR3 sequences, and the top ten clones hold roughly 0.98%. Specimen: naive CXCR3- CD8+ T cells from blood. Subset described: CD45RO-CCR7+CD27+CD95- naive CD8+ T cells lacking CXCR3 (TNR3-). Receptor source: a human donor in good health. Some clones in this sample may be carry-over from other donors' samples.

This clonotype shows up as medium-sized by frequency. The chain has TRBV9 and TRBJ2-1. CDR1 SGDLS and CDR2 YYNGEE come from the germline V gene. This CDR3 is built from 13 residues. CDR3 amino acids: CASSVGAYNEQFF.

J is TRBJ2-1 and V is TRBV9; checking the TCRdb D call of TRBD1 is not possible without DNA. The germline V gene has CDR1 SGDLS and CDR2 YYNGEE. This CDR3 region has 20 residues. CDR3 amino acids: CASSTPGTGGGRRAYNEQFF.

According to its frequency, this clonotype is medium-sized (0.01 to 0.1%). The CDR3 here is CSVYGDPLREQYF. The J gene is TRBJ2-7, the V gene TRBV29-1; TCRdb's D gene call, TRBD1, goes unchecked for lack of DNA. The CDR3 extends over 13 amino acids. The germline V gene encodes CDR1 SQVTM and CDR2 ANQGSEA.

This sequence joins TRBV29-1 and TRBJ2-3. This CDR3 region has 11 residues. Germline assignment: CDR1 SQVTM and CDR2 ANQGSEA. Here the CDR3 reads CSVEDVGTQYF.

This chain joins TRBV29-1 and TRBJ2-7; TCRdb outputs TRBD2, but without DNA this stays unchecked. Germline V gene data show CDR1 as SQVTM and CDR2 as ANQGSEA. There are 15 residues in the CDR3. The CDR3 loop is CSVERREAVSYEQYF.

V usage is TRBV29-1 and J usage is TRBJ2-5; the TCRdb call, TRBD1, lacks DNA for checking. The CDR3 is 12 residues long. Germline CDR1 SQVTM, CDR2 ANQGSEA. The CDR3 sequence: CSGQGRGETQYF.

This clonotype counts as medium-sized by frequency. V and J are TRBV10-3 and TRBJ2-7. CDR1 is ENHRY and CDR2 is SYGVKD in the germline V gene. The CDR3 spans 12 residues. CDR3 sequence: CAISESAYEQYF.

The rearrangement links TRBV27 to TRBJ2-7; TCRdb's D gene call, TRBD1, goes unchecked for lack of DNA. CDR3 size: 14 residues. Germline V gene data show CDR1 as MNHEY and CDR2 as SMNVEV (reference sequence). CDR3 protein: CASSLRGSYYEQYF.